Below are 4 T cell receptor beta chains sequenced from a single sample in a study of blood T cell repertoires in COVID-19. Assay: immunoSEQ multiplex PCR; the TCRdb copy retains only in-frame clones and omits some. The sample lists a few hundred thousand clones; 87% were seen once. The specimen sequenced was PBMCs or T cells enriched from blood (not recorded which). These receptors were obtained from a man between 18 and 29 years old with acute COVID-19.

This sequence joins TRBV28 and TRBJ2-3; 10 bases line up with TRBD1. CDR1 is MDHEN and CDR2 is SYDVKM in the germline V gene. The CDR3 contains 14 residues. J lost 2 bases, V lost 6 bases, and 2 bases had no gene match. The CDR3 spells CASSDRGLTDTQYF. The DNA of the CDR3 is TGTGCCAGCAGCGACAGGGGGCTCACAGATACGCAGTATTTT.

This rearrangement joins TRBV28 to TRBJ1-4; TRBD1 matches at 8 bases. Germline-derived CDR1 and CDR2 are MDHEN and SYDVKM. The junction had 12 bases not matched to a gene; V was cut back by 7 bases and J by 8 bases. The CDR3 is made up of 15 amino acids. CDR3 DNA: TGTGCCAGCATCGAATCCGGGACAGGAAACGAAAAACTGTTTTTT. As protein: CASIESGTGNEKLFF.

The rearrangement joins TRBV5-4 to TRBJ2-7; the match to TRBD2 covers 7 bases. Germline V gives CDR1 SGHNT, CDR2 YYREEE (reference sequence). CDR3 length: 14 amino acids. V shed 0 bases, J shed 6 bases, and the junction held 6 bases outside the gene matches. The CDR3 region has the DNA TGTGCCAGCAGCTTGGCGGGGGGTCTTTTCGAGCAGTACTTC. Protein sequence: CASSLAGGLFEQYF.

V and J are TRBV11-2 and TRBJ2-3; perhaps TRBD1 as D (5 bases). Trimming cost V 2 bases and J 0 bases, with 12 bases left between them. The germline CDR1 and CDR2 sequences are SGHAT and FQNNGV. This CDR3 is 16 amino acids long. For the CDR3, the DNA is TGTGCCAGCAGCTTATTTCTAGGGGCTAGCACAGATACGCAGTATTTT. Protein product: CASSLFLGASTDTQYF.